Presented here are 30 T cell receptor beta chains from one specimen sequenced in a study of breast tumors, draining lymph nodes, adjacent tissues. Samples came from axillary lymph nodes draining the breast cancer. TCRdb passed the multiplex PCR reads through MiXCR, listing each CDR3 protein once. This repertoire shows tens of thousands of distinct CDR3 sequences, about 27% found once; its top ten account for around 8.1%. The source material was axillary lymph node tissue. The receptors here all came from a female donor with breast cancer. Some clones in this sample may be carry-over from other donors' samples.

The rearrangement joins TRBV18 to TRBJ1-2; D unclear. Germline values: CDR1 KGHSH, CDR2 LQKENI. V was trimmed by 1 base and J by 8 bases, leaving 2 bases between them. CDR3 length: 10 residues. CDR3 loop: CASSPLGYTF. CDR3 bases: TGTGCCAGCTCACCACTGGGCTACACCTTC.

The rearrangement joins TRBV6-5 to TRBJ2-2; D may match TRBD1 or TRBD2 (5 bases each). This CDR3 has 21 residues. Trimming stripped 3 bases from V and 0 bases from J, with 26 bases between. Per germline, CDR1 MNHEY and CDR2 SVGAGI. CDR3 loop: CASSYLGTGLPTSPNTGELFF. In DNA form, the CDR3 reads TGTGCCAGCAGTTATTTGGGGACGGGCCTACCTACCAGTCCGAACACCGGGGAGCTGTTTTTT.

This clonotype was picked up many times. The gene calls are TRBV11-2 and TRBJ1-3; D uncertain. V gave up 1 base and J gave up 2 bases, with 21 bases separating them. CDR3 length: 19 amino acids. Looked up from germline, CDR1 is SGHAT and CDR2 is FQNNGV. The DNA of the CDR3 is TGTGCCAGCAGCTTAGCCCCGAGCCAGCGTAACTTCCCTGGAAACACCATATATTTT. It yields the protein CASSLAPSQRNFPGNTIYF.

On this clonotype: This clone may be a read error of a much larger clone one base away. CDR3 in amino acids: CVSSLMTQNTEAFF. The CDR3 DNA reads as TGTGTCAGCAGCTTAATGACACAGAACACTGAAGCTTTCTTT. V gene TRBV7-2 combines with J gene TRBJ1-1, with D hard to call. The germline V gene encodes CDR1 SGHTA and CDR2 FQGNSA. The CDR3 runs to 14 residues.

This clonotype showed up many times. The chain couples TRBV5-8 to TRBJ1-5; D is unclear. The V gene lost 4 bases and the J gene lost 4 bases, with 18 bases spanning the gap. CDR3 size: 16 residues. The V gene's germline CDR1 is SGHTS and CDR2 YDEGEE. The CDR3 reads CASSLGRPGGNQPQHF. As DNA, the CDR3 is TGTGCCAGCAGCCTGGGGAGGCCCGGCGGTAATCAGCCCCAGCATTTT.

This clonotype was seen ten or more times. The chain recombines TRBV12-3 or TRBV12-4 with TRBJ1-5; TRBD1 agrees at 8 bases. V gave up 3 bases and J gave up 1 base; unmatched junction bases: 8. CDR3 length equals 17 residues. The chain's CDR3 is CASSFESDRVSNQPQHF. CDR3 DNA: TGTGCCAGCAGTTTTGAGTCGGACAGGGTGAGCAATCAGCCCCAGCATTTT.

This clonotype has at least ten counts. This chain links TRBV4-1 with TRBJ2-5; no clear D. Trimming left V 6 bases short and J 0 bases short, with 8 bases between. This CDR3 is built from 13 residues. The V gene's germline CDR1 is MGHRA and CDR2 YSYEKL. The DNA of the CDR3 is TGCGCCAGCAGGGGCCGCAACCAAGAGACCCAGTACTTC. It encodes CASRGRNQETQYF.

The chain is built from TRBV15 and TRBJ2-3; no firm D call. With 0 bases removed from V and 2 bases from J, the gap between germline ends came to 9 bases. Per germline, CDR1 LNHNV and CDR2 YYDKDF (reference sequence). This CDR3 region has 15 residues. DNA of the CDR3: TGTGCCACCAGCAGAGATCTGACTCTCACAGATACGCAGTATTTT. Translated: CATSRDLTLTDTQYF.

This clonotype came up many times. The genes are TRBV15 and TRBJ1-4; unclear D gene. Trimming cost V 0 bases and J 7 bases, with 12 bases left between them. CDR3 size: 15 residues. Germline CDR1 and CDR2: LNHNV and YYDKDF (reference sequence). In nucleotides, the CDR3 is TGTGCCACCAGCAGAGATTTAGGGATGCGTGAAAAACTGTTTTTT. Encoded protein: CATSRDLGMREKLFF.

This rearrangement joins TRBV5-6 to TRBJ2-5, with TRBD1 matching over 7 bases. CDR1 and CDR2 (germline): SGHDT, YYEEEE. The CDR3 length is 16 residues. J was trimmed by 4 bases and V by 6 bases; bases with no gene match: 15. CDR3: CASTLNRGLWGETQYF. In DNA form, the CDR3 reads TGTGCCAGCACCCTAAACAGGGGTCTATGGGGAGAGACCCAGTACTTC. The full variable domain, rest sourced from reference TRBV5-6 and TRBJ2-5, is DAGVTQSPTHLIKTRGQQVTLRCSPKSGHDTVSWYQQALGQGPQFIFQYYEEEERQRGNFPDRFSGHQFPNYSSELNVNALLLGDSALYLCASTLNRGLWGETQYFGPGTRLLVL.

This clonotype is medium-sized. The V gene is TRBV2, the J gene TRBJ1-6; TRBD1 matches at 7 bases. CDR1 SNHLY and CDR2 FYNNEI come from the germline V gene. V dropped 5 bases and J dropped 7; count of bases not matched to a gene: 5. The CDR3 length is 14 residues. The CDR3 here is CASSRQGLNSPLHF. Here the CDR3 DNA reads TGTGCCAGCAGTCGACAGGGATTGAATTCACCCCTCCACTTT.

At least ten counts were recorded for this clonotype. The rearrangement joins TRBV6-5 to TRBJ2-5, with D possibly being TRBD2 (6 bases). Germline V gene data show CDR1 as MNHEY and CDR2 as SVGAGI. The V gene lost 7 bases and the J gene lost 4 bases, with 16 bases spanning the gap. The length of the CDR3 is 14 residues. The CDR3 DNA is TGTGCCAGCAAGGTTCCCGGCGGGGTAGAGACCCAGTACTTC. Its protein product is CASKVPGGVETQYF.

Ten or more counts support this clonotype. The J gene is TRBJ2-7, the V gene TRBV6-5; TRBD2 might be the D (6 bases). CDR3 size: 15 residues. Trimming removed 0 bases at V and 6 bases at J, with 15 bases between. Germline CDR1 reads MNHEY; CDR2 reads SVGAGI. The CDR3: CASSYSSGRRSEQYF. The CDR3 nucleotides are TGTGCCAGCAGTTACTCGAGCGGGCGAAGATCCGAGCAGTACTTC.

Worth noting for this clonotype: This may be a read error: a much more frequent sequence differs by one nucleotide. The CDR3 DNA reads TGTGCCAGCAGCTTAGGCGGCGCAAGCGAAGGGGCTTTCTTT. Protein: CASSLGGASEGAFF. The chain is built from TRBV7-9 and TRBJ1-1; the D is unclear. CDR1 is SEHNR and CDR2 is FQNEAQ in the germline V gene (reference sequence). There are 14 residues in the CDR3. V shed 1 base and J shed 11 bases, with 17 bases lying between them.

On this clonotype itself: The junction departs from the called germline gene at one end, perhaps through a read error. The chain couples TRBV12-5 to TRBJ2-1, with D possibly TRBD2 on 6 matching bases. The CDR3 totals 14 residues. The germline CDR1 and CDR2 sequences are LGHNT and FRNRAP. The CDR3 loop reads CASDSSVGYNEKFF. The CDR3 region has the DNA TGTGCTAGTGATTCTAGCGTCGGCTACAATGAGAAGTTCTTC.

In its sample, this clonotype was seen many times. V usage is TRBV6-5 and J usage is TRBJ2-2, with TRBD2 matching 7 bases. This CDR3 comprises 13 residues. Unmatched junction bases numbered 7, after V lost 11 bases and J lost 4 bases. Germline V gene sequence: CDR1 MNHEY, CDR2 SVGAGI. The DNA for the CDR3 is TGTGCCGTCTTACTAGCGTCCACCGGGGAGCTGTTTTTT. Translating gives CAVLLASTGELFF.

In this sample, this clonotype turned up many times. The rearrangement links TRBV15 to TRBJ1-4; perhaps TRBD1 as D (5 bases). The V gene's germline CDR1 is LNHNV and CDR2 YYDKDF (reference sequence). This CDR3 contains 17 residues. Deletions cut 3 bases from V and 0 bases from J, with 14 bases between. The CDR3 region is CATSRPWGVATNEKLFF. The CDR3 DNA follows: TGTGCCACCAGCAGGCCGTGGGGGGTCGCAACTAATGAAAAACTGTTTTTT.

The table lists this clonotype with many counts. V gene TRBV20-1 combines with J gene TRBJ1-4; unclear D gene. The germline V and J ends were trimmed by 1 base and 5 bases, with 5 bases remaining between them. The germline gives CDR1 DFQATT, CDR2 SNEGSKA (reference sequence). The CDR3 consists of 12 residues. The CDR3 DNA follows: TGCAGTGCTAGAGTCCGCAATGAAAAACTGTTTTTT. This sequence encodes CSARVRNEKLFF.

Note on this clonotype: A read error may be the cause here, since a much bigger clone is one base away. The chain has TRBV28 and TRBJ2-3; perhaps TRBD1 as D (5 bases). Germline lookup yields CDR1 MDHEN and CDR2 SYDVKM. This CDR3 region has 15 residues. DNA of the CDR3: TGTGCCAGCAACCCTCCGGATGCTCTCACAGGTACGCAGTATTTT. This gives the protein CASNPPDALTGTQYF. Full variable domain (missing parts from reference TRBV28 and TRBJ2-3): DVKVTQSSRYLVKRTGEKVFLECVQDMDHENMFWYRQDPGLGLRLIYFSYDVKMKEKGDIPEGYSVSREKKERFSLILESASTNQTSMYLCASNPPDALTGTQYFGPGTRLTVL.

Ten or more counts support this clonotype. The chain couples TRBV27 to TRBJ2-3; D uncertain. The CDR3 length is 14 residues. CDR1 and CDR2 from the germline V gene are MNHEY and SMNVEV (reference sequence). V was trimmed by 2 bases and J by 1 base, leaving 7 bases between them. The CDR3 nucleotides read TGTGCCAGCAGTTTAGCAGACGGCACAGATACGCAGTATTTT. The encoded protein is CASSLADGTDTQYF.

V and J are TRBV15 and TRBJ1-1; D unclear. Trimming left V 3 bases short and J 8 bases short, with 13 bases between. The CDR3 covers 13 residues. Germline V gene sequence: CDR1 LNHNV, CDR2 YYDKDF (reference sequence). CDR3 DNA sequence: TGTGCCACCAGCAGGGAGCCGGAGTTGGAAGCTTTCTTT. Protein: CATSREPELEAFF.

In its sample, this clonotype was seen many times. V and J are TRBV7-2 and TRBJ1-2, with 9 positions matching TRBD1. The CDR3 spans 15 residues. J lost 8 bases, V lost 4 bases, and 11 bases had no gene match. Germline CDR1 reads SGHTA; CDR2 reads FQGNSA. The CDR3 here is CASSSYPGTGTGYTF. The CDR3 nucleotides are TGTGCCAGCAGCTCCTATCCCGGGACAGGGACAGGCTACACCTTC.

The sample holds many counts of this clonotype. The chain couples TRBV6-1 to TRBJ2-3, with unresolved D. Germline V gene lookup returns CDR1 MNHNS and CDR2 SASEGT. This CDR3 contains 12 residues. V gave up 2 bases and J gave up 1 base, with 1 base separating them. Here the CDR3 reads CASSERTDTQYF. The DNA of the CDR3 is TGTGCCAGCAGTGAACGCACAGATACGCAGTATTTT.

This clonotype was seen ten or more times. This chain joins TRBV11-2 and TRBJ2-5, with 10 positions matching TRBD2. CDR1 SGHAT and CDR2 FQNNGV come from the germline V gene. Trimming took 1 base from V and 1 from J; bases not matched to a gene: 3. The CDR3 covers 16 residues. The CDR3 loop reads CASSLGIAGGQETQYF. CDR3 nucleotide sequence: TGTGCCAGCAGCTTAGGGATAGCGGGAGGCCAAGAGACCCAGTACTTC.

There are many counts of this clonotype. The CDR3 spells CASSQDRANTGELFF. The DNA of the CDR3 is TGCGCCAGCAGCCAAGATCGGGCGAACACCGGGGAGCTGTTTTTT. This chain connects TRBV4-3 to TRBJ2-2; D ambiguous. The CDR3 is made up of 15 amino acids. V lost 0 bases and J 0 bases, leaving 5 bases between the germline ends. The germline CDR1 and CDR2 sequences are LGHNA and YSLEER.

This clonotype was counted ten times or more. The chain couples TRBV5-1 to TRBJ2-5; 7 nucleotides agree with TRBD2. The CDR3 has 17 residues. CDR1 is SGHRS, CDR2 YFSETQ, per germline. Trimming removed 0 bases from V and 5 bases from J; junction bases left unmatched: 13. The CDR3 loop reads CASSLASGTGAGETQYF. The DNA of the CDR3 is TGCGCCAGCAGCTTGGCCTCAGGCACGGGAGCGGGGGAGACCCAGTACTTC.

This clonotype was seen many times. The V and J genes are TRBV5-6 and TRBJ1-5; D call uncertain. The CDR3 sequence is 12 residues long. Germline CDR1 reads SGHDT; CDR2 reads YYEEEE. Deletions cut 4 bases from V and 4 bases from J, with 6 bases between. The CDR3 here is CASSRGNQPQHF. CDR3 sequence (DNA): TGTGCCAGCAGCCGAGGGAATCAGCCCCAGCATTTT. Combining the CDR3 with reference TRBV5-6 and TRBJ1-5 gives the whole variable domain DAGVTQSPTHLIKTRGQQVTLRCSPKSGHDTVSWYQQALGQGPQFIFQYYEEEERQRGNFPDRFSGHQFPNYSSELNVNALLLGDSALYLCASSRGNQPQHFGDGTRLSIL.

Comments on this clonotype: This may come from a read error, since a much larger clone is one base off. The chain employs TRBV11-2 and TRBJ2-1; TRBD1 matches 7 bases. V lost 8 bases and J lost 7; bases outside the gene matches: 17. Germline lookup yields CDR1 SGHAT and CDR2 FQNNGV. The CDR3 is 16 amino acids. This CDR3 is CASWNRGTAVGNEQFF. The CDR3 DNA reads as TGTGCCAGCTGGAACAGGGGAACGGCAGTGGGAAATGAGCAGTTCTTC.

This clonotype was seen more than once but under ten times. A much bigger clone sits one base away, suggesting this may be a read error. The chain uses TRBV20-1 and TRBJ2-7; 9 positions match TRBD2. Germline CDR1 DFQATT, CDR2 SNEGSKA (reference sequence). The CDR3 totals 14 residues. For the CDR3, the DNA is TGCAGTGCACCACATCTAGCGGGATCCTCCGAGCAGTACTTC. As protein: CSAPHLAGSSEQYF.

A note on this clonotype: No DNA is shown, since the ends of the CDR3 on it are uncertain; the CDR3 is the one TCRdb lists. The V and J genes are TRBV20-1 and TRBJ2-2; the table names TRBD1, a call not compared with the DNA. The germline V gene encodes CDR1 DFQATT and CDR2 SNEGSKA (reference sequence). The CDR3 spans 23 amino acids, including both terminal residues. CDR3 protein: CSALLPDRVYEQYFGPGTGELFF.